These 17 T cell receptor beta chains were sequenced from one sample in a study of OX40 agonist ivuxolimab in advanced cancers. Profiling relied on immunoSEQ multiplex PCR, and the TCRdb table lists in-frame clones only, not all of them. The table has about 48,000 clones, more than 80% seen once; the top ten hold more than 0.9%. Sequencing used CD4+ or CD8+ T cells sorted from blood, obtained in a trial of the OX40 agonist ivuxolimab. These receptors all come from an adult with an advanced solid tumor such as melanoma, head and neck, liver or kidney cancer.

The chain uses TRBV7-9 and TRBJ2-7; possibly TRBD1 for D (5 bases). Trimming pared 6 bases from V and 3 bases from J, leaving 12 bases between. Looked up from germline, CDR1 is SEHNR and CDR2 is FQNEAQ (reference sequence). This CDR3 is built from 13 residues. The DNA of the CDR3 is TGTGCCAGCAGTCCCGACAGAGTCTACGAGCAGTACTTC. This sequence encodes CASSPDRVYEQYF.

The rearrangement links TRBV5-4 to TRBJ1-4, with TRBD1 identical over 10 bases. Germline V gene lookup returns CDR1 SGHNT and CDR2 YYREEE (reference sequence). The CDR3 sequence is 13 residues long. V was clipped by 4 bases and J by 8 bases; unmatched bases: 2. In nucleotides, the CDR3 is TGTGCCAGCAGCGAGGACAGGGGGGAAAAACTGTTTTTT. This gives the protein CASSEDRGEKLFF.

CDR3 protein: CASSVGQGAANEKLFF. DNA of the CDR3: TGCGCCAGCAGCGTGGGACAGGGGGCAGCTAATGAAAAACTGTTTTTT. The rearrangement joins TRBV5-1 to TRBJ1-4; TRBD1 agrees at 12 bases. V was clipped by 4 bases and J by 3 bases; unmatched bases: 4. Germline-derived CDR1 and CDR2 are SGHRS and YFSETQ. CDR3 length: 16 residues.

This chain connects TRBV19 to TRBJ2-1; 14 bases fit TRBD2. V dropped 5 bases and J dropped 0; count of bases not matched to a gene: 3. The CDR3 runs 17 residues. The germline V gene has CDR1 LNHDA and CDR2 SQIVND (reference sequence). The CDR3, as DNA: TGTGCCAGTAGTCTGACTAGCGGGGGGGCCTCCTACAATGAGCAGTTCTTC. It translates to CASSLTSGGASYNEQFF. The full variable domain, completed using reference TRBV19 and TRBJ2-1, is DGGITQSPKYLFRKEGQNVTLSCEQNLNHDAMYWYRQDPGQGLRLIYYSQIVNDFQKGDIAEGYSVSREKKESFPLTVTSAQKNPTAFYLCASSLTSGGASYNEQFFGPGTRLTVL.

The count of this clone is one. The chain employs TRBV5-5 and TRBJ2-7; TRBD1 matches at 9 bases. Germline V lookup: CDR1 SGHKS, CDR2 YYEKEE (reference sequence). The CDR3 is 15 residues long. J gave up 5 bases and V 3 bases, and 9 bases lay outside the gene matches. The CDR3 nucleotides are TGTGCCAGCAGCTGGTCCGGGACAGGGATACACGAGCAGTACTTC. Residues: CASSWSGTGIHEQYF.

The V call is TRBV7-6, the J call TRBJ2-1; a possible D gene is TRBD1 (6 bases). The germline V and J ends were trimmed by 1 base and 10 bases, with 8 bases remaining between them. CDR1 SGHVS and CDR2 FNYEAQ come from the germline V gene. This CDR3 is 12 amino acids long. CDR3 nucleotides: TGTGCCAGCAGCTTAGATACAGGGGAGCAGTTCTTC. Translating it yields CASSLDTGEQFF.

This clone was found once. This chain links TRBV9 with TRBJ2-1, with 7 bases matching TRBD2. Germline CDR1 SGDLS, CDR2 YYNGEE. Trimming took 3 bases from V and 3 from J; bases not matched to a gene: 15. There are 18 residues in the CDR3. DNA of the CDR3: TGTGCCAGCAGCGCCCGGTCAACTAGCGCGGCCTACTACAATGAGCAGTTCTTC. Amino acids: CASSARSTSAAYYNEQFF.

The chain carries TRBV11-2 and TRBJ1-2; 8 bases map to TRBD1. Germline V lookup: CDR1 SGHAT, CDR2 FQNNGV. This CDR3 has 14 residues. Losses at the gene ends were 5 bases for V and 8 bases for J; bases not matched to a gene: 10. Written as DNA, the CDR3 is TGTGCCAGCAGCCTCCAGCGGACAGGGCGCGGCTACACCTTC. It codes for CASSLQRTGRGYTF. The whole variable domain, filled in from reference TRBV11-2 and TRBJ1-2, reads EAGVAQSPRYKIIEKRQSVAFWCNPISGHATLYWYQQILGQGPKLLIQFQNNGVVDDSQLPKDRFSAERLKGVDSTLKIQPAKLEDSAVYLCASSLQRTGRGYTFGSGTRLTVV.

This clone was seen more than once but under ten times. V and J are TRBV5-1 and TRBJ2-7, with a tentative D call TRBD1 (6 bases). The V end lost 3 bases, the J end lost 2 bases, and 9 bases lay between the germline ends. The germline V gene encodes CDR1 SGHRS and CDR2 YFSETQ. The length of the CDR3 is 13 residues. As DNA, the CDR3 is TGCGCCAGCAGCTCGACAGGTACCTACGAGCAGTACTTC. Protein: CASSSTGTYEQYF.

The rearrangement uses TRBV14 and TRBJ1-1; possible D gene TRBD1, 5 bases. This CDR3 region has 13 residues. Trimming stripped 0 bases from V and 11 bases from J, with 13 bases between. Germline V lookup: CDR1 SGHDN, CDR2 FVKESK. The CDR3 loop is CASSQDQQGRAFF. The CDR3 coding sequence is TGTGCCAGCAGCCAAGATCAGCAGGGACGCGCTTTCTTT. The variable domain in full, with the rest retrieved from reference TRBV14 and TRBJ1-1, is EAGVTQFPSHSVIEKGQTVTLRCDPISGHDNLYWYRRVMGKEIKFLLHFVKESKQDESGMPNNRFLAERTGGTYSTLKVQPAELEDSGVYFCASSQDQQGRAFFGQGTRLTVV.

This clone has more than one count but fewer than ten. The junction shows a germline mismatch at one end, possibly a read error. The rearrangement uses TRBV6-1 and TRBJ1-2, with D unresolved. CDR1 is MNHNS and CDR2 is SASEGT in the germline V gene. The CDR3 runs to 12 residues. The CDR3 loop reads CATKEANYGFTF. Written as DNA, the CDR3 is TGTGCCACGAAGGAAGCTAACTATGGCTTCACCTTC.

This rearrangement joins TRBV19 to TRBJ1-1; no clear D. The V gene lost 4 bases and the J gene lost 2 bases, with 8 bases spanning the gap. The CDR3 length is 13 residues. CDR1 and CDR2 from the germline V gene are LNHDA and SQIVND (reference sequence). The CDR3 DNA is TGTGCCAGTAGTAATCAGGCCAACACTGAAGCTTTCTTT. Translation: CASSNQANTEAFF.

DNA for the CDR3: TGTGCCATCAAGGGAACGGTGAACACTGAAGCTTTCTTT. Translated, it gives CAIKGTVNTEAFF. V and J are TRBV10-3 and TRBJ1-1; D not certain. The V end lost 7 bases, the J end lost 0 bases, and 9 bases lay between the germline ends. Germline V gene sequence: CDR1 ENHRY, CDR2 SYGVKD. The CDR3 has 13 amino acids.

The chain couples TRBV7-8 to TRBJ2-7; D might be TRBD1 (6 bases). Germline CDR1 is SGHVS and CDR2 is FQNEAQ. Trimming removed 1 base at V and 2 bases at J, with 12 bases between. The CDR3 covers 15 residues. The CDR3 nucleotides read TGTGCCAGCAGCTTAGAATCGGACAGTACCTACGAGCAGTACTTC. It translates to CASSLESDSTYEQYF.

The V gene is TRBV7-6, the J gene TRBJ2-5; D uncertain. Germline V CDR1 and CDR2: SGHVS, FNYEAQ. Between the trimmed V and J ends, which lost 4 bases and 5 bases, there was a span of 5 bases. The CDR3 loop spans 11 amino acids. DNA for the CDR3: TGTGCCAGCAGCTCGCAGGAGACCCAGTACTTC. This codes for CASSSQETQYF.

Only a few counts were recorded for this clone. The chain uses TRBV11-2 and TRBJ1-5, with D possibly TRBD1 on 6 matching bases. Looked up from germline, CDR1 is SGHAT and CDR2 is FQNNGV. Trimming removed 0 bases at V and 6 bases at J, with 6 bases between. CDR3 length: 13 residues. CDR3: CASSLDRGQPQHF. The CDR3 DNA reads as TGTGCCAGCAGCTTAGACAGGGGTCAGCCCCAGCATTTT.

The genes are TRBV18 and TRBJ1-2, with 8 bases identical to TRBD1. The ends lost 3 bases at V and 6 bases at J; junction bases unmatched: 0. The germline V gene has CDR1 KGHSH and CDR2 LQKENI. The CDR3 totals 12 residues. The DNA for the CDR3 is TGTGCCAGCTCACCGACAGGGGATGGCTACACCTTC. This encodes CASSPTGDGYTF.